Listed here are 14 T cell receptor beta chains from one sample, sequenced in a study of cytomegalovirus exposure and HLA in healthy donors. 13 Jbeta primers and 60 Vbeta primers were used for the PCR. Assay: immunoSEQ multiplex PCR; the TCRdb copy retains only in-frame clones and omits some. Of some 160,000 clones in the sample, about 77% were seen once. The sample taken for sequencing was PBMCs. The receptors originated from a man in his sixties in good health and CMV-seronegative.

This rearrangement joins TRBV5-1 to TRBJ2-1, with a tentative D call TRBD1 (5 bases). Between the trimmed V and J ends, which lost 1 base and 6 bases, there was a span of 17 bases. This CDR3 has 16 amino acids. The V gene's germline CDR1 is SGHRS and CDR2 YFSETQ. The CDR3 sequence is CASSLSDIGSGNEQFF. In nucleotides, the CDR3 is TGCGCCAGCAGCTTGTCGGACATCGGCTCAGGCAATGAGCAGTTCTTC. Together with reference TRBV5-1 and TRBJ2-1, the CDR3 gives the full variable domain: KAGVTQTPRYLIKTRGQQVTLSCSPISGHRSVSWYQQTPGQGLQFLFEYFSETQRNKGNFPGRFSGRQFSNSRSEMNVSTLELGDSALYLCASSLSDIGSGNEQFFGPGTRLTVL.

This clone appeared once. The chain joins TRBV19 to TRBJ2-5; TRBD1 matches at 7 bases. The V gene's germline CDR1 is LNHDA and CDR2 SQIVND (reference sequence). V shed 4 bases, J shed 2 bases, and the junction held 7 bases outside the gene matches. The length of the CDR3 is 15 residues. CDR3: CASSTRRDRQETQYF. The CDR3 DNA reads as TGTGCCAGTAGTACCCGTAGGGACAGACAAGAGACCCAGTACTTC.

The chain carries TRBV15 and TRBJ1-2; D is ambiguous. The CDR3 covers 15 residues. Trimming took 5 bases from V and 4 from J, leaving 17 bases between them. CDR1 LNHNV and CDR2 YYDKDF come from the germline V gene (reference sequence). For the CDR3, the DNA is TGTGCCACCAGCGGGGAGTTCTCGATTGCCTATGGCTACACCTTC. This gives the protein CATSGEFSIAYGYTF.

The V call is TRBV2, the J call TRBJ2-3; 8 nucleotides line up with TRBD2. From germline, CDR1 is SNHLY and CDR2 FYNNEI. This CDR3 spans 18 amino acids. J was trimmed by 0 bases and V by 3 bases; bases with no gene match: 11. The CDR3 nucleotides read TGTGCCAGCAGTGAGTGGGTATTACTAGCGGAGAGCACAGATACGCAGTATTTT. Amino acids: CASSEWVLLAESTDTQYF.

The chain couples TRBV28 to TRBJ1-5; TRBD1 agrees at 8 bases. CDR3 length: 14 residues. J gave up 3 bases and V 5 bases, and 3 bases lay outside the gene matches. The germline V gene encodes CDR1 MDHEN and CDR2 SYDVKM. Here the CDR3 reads CASSTDRANQPQHF. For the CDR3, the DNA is TGTGCCAGCAGTACGGACAGGGCCAATCAGCCCCAGCATTTT. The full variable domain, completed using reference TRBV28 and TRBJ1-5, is DVKVTQSSRYLVKRTGEKVFLECVQDMDHENMFWYRQDPGLGLRLIYFSYDVKMKEKGDIPEGYSVSREKKERFSLILESASTNQTSMYLCASSTDRANQPQHFGDGTRLSIL.

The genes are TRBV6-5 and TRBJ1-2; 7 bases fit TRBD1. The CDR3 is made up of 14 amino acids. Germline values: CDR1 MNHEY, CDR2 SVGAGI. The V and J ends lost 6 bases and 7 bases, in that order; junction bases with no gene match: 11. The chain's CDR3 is CASRPSRGGGGYTF. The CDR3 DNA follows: TGTGCCAGCAGACCTTCAAGAGGGGGCGGTGGCTACACCTTC.

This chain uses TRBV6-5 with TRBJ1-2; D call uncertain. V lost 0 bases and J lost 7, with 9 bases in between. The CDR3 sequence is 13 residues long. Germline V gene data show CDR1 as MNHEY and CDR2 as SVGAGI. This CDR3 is CASSYSRGIGYTF. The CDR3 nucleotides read TGTGCCAGCAGTTACTCGAGAGGGATTGGCTACACCTTC.

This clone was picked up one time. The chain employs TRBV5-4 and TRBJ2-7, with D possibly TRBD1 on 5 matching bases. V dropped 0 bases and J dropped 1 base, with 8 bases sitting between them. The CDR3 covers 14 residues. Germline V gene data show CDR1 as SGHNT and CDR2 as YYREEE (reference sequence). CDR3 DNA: TGTGCCAGCAGCTTGGATCCAGGGTCCTACGAGCAGTACTTC. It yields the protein CASSLDPGSYEQYF.

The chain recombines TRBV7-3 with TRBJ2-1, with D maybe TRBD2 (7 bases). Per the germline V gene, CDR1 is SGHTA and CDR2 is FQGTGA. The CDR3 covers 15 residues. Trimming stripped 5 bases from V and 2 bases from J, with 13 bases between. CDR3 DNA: TGTGCCAGCAGCCTGGGGGGGGGCCCCTACAATGAGCAGTTCTTC. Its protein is CASSLGGGPYNEQFF.

CDR3 in DNA: TGTGCCAGCAGTGTTCTAGGTGAGCAGTTCTTC. Its translation: CASSVLGEQFF. The chain has TRBV25-1 and TRBJ2-1, with D hard to call. V lost 4 bases to trimming and J lost 9 bases, with 7 bases between them. CDR3 length: 11 amino acids. Germline loops: CDR1 MGHDK, CDR2 SYGVNS.

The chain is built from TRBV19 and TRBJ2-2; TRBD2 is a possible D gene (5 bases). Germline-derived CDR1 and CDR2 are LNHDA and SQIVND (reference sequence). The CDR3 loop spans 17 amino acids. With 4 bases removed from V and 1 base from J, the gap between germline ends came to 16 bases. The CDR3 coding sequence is TGTGCCAGTAGTACGCCCCGTGACTATGTGAACACCGGGGAGCTGTTTTTT. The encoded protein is CASSTPRDYVNTGELFF.

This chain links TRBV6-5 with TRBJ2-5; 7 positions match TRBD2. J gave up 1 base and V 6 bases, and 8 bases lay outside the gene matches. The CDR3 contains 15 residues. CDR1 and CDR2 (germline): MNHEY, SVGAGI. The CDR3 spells CASRPLLAVQETQYF. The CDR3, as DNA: TGTGCCAGCAGGCCCCTCCTAGCGGTCCAAGAGACCCAGTACTTC.

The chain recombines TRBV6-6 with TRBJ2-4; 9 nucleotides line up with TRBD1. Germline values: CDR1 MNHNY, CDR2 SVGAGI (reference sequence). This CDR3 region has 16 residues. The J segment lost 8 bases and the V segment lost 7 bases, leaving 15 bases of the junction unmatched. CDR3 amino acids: CASKGQGGGQRDIQYF. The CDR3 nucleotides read TGTGCCAGCAAGGGACAGGGAGGGGGTCAGCGCGACATTCAGTACTTC.

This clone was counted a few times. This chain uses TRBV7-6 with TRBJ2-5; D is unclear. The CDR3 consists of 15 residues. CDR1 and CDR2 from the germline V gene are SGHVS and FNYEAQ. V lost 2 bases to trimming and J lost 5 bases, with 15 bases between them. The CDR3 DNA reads TGTGCCAGCAGCTTATCGGCGGAACACGGGGAGACCCAGTACTTC. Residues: CASSLSAEHGETQYF.